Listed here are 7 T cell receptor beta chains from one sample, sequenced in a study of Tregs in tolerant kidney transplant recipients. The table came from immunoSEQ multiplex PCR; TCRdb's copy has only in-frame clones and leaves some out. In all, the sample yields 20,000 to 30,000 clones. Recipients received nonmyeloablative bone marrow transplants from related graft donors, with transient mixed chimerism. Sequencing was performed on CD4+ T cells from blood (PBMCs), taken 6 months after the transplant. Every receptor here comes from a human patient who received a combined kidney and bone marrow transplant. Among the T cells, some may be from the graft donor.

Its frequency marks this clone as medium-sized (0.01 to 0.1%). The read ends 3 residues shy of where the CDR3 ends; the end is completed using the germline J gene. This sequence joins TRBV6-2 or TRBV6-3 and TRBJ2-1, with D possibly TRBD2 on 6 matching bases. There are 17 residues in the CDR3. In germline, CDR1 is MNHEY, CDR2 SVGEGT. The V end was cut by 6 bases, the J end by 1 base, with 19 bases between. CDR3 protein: CASSSWKGGVSYNEQFF. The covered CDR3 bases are TGTGCCAGCAGCTCCTGGAAGGGCGGGGTTTCCTACAATGAG.

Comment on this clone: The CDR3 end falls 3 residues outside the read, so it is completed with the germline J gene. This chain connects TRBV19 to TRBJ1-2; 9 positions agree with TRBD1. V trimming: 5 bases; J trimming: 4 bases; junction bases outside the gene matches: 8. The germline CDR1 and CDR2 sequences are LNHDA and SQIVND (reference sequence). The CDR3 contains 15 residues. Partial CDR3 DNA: TGTGCCAGTAGTCAGGGACAGGGAGGCGGCTATGGC. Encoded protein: CASSQGQGGGYG. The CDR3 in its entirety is CASSQGQGGGYGYTF.

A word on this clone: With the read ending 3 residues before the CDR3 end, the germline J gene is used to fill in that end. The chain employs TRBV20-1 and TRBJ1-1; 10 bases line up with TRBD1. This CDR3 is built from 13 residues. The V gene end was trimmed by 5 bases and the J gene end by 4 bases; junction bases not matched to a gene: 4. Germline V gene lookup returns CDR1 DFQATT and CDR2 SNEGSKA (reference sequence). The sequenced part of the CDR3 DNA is TGCAGTGCTGAGGGACAGGGGACCACTGAA. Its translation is CSAEGQGTTE. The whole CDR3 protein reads CSAEGQGTTEAFF.

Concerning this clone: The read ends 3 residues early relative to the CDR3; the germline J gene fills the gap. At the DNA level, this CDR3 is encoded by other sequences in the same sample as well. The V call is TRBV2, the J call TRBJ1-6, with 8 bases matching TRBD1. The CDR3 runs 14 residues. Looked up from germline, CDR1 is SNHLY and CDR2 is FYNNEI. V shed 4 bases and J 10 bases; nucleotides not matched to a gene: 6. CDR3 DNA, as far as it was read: TGTGCCAGCAGTGGACAGGGGAGCAGATCACCC. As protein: CASSGQGSRSP. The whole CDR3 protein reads CASSGQGSRSPLHF.

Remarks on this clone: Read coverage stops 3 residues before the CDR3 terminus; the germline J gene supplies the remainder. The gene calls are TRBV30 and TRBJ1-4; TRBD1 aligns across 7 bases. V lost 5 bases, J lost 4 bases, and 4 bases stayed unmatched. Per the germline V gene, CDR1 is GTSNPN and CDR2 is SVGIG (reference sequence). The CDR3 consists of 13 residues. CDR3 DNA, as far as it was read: TGTGCCTGGGCGACAGGGCTTAATGAAAAA. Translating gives CAWATGLNEK. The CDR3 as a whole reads CAWATGLNEKLFF.

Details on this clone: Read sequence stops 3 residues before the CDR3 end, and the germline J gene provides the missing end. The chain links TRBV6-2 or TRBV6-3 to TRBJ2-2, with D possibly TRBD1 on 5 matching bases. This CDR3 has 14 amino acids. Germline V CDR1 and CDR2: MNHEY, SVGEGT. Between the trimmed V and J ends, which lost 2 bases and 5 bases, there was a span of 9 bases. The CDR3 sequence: CASSYKAGTGELFF. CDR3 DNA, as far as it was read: TGTGCCAGCAGTTACAAAGCAGGGACCGGGGAG.

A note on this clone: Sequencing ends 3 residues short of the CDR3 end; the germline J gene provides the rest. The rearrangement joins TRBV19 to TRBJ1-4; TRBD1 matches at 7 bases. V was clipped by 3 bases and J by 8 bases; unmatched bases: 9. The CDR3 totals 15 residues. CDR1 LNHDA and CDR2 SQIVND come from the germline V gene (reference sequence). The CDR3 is CASSINGQVKEKLFF. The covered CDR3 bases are TGTGCCAGTAGTATTAACGGACAGGTCAAAGAAAAA.